This TCR beta chain was retrieved from a study of spatial heterogeneity in lung cancer. On the study more broadly: In raw reads, more than 9.5 appearances on average were recorded for each unique TCR and UMI combination. Study results and caveats: Among blood samples, ubiquitous expanded tumor TCRs appeared more at resection than at follow-up.

Every TCR cDNA molecule bore a unique molecular identifier. TCRdb reanalysed the 5' RACE reads using MiXCR and keeps one entry per CDR3 protein. The sample carries about 23,000 distinct CDR3 sequences, about 4.7% recorded once. This clonotype has more than one count but fewer than ten. Antigen unknown. Specified time point: sample taken at primary tumor resection. Frozen PBMC, nontumor lung or tumor provided whole RNA, which was sequenced unsorted. The CDR3 is 13 residues long. From germline, CDR1 is MDHEN and CDR2 SYDVKM. V lost 2 bases and J 4 bases, leaving 8 bases between the germline ends. The origin of this receptor is a male donor with early-stage non-small cell lung cancer. The chain has TRBV28 and TRBJ1-2; no definite D call. Sequenced here: PBMCs, sampled at surgery. The DNA of the CDR3 is TGTGCCAGCAGTTTAGGAATTACCTATGGCTACACCTTC. Translating gives CASSLGITYGYTF.